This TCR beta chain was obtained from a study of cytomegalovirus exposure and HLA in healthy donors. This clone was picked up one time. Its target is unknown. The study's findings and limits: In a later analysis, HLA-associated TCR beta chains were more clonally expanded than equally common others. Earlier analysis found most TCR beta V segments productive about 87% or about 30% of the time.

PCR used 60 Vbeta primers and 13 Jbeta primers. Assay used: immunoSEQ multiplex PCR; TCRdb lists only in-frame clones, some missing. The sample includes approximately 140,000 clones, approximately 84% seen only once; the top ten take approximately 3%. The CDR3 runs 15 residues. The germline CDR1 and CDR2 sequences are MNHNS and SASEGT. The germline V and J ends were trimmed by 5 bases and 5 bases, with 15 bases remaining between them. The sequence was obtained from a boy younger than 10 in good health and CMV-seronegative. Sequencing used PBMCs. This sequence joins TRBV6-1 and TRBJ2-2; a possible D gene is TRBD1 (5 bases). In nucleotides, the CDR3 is TGTGCCAGCAGTAAGACGACAGTTCCGACCGGGGAGCTGTTTTTT. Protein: CASSKTTVPTGELFF.